The clone carrying this TCR beta chain was seen more than once but under ten times. The antigen remains undetermined. The CDR3 consists of 13 residues. Trimming removed 8 bases from V and 3 bases from J; junction bases left unmatched: 6. Germline values: CDR1 MNHEY, CDR2 SVGAGI. This specimen belongs to a study of T-cell memory formation after mild COVID-19. Study-level findings and limits: CD4/CD8 balance characterized clones contracting day 15 to 85, and CD4+ skew characterized later expanders.

TCRdb reanalysed the 5' RACE reads using MiXCR and keeps one entry per CDR3 protein. Of roughly 340,000 distinct CDR3 sequences detected, 20% to 25% appear once; the ten largest clones hold roughly a fifth. The TCR sequence derives from a man younger than 35 who had mild COVID-19 (a few samples of this study predate the infection). Cell type and time point are not known. The genes are TRBV6-5 and TRBJ2-7, with 8 positions matching TRBD1. Sequencing was carried out using PBMCs or a T cell subset sorted from them (not recorded which). In nucleotides, the CDR3 is TGTGCCAGCGGACAGGGCGCGTTCTACGAGCAGTACTTC. This encodes CASGQGAFYEQYF.